This TCR beta chain was obtained from a study of T cell responses to AZD1222 COVID-19 vaccine. Study-wide results and caveats: Without day 14 samples, only post-peak T cell repertoires were studied.

Concerning this clone itself: Its antigen is still unknown.

The germline V gene has CDR1 SGHRS and CDR2 YFSETQ. This CDR3 contains 14 residues. V lost 1 base, J lost 3 bases, and 11 bases lay in between. The assay was immunoSEQ multiplex PCR, and TCRdb's table has in-frame clones only and misses some. The table lists approximately 100,000 clones, 87% of them singletons, with around 4% in the top ten. The source of this sequence is an adult who received the AZD1222 COVID-19 vaccine. The chain recombines TRBV5-1 with TRBJ2-7; D unresolved. Sequenced here: peripheral blood, sampled 28 days after the second AZD1222 dose. The CDR3 loop reads CASSLKVLSYEQYF. CDR3 bases: TGCGCCAGCAGCTTGAAAGTATTGAGCTACGAGCAGTACTTC.